These T cell receptor beta chains were read from a single sample in a study of blood T cell repertoires in COVID-19. The method was immunoSEQ multiplex PCR; TCRdb's version includes in-frame clones alone and lacks a portion of them. Found here are 250,000 or so clones, approximately 89% of them singletons; the top ten hold roughly 3%. The source material was PBMCs or T cells enriched from blood (not recorded which). Every receptor here comes from a woman in her thirties or forties who had been exposed to COVID-19. Each CDR3 is given with its conserved first and last residue. Each record gives: V gene, D gene, clone size, J gene, CDR3 protein, CDR3 DNA. D genes are given only for firm matches. Rows may omit the clone size; those that give it use once, few, many or a size class.

TRBV19	TRBD2	few	TRBJ2-1	CASSFGTSGREQFF	TGTGCCAGTAGTTTTGGGACTAGCGGGAGGGAGCAGTTCTTC
TRBV4-3	TRBD2	-	TRBJ2-2	CASSQEMSWLAGTSGELFF	TGCGCCAGCAGCCAAGAGATGTCTTGGCTAGCGGGAACCTCCGGGGAGCTGTTTTTT
TRBV24-1	-	-	TRBJ2-1	CATSSHLVGIDEQFF	TGTGCCACCAGTTCCCACCTAGTGGGTATCGATGAGCAGTTCTTC
TRBV2	-	-	TRBJ1-5	CASCPYPGNLQPQHF	TGTGCCAGCTGCCCTTACCCAGGTAATCTCCAGCCCCAGCATTTT
TRBV7-2	TRBD1	-	TRBJ1-2	CASSANRGENYGYTF	TGTGCCAGCAGCGCAAACAGGGGGGAAAACTATGGCTACACCTTC
TRBV28	TRBD1	-	TRBJ2-1	CASSPHRDRGRNEQFF	TGTGCCAGCAGTCCTCACCGGGACAGGGGGCGGAATGAGCAGTTCTTC
TRBV30	-	-	TRBJ1-1	CAWRPGWAEAFF	TGTGCCTGGAGACCGGGATGGGCTGAAGCTTTCTTT
TRBV4-3	-	-	TRBJ2-3	CASSQGYQLTDTQYF	TGCGCCAGCAGCCAAGGTTATCAACTCACAGATACGCAGTATTTT
TRBV18	-	-	TRBJ1-1	CASSLYMEDTEAFF	TGTGCCAGCTCACTCTACATGGAGGACACTGAAGCTTTCTTT
TRBV25-1	TRBD2	-	TRBJ2-1	CASSEKVAGGATNEQFF	TGTGCCAGCAGTGAAAAGGTCGCGGGGGGCGCGACAAATGAGCAGTTCTTC
TRBV5-8	-	-	TRBJ2-2	CASSLGGTGELFF	TGTGCCAGCAGCTTGGGAGGCACCGGGGAGCTGTTTTTT
TRBV10-3	TRBD1	-	TRBJ2-7	CAISANRGDSSYEQYF	TGTGCCATCAGTGCAAACAGGGGTGACAGCTCCTACGAGCAGTACTTC
TRBV1	-	-	TRBJ2-1	CTSSQEHLAGGPLDEQFF	TGCACCAGCAGCCAAGAACACTTAGCGGGAGGGCCTCTTGATGAGCAGTTCTTC
TRBV20-1	-	-	TRBJ1-5	CSASTGNQPQHF	TGCAGTGCAAGTACGGGCAATCAGCCCCAGCATTTT
TRBV11-3	-	few	TRBJ2-1	CASSPVSYNEQFF	TGTGCCAGCAGCCCAGTCTCCTACAATGAGCAGTTCTTC
TRBV5-1	-	-	TRBJ2-3	CASWGGGTDTQYF	TGCGCCAGCTGGGGGGGCGGCACAGATACGCAGTATTTT
TRBV19	-	-	TRBJ1-2	CASSARDFYGYTF	TGTGCCAGTAGTGCTCGGGACTTCTATGGCTACACCTTC
TRBV9	-	-	TRBJ1-2	CASSPRRGEGSGYTF	TGTGCCAGCAGCCCCCGACGGGGGGAGGGGAGTGGCTACACCTTC
TRBV27	-	-	TRBJ2-1	CASSLSPAYNEQFF	TGTGCCAGCAGTTTATCCCCAGCCTACAATGAGCAGTTCTTC
TRBV27	TRBD2	-	TRBJ2-7	CASSEIAGGAYEQYF	TGTGCCAGCAGCGAAATAGCGGGGGGGGCCTACGAGCAGTACTTC
TRBV7-2	-	-	TRBJ2-2	CASSLAGGSSTGELFF	TGTGCCAGCAGCTTAGCCGGCGGGTCTTCCACCGGGGAGCTGTTTTTT
TRBV4-3	TRBD1	once	TRBJ1-6	CASSPRDRGWNSPLHF	TGCGCCAGCAGCCCCCGGGACAGGGGTTGGAATTCACCCCTCCACTTT
TRBV6-5	-	-	TRBJ1-2	CASTTPGVRGYTF	TGTGCCAGCACCACCCCCGGGGTGCGTGGCTACACCTTC
TRBV7-3	-	-	TRBJ2-3	CASSRGGPTDTQYF	TGTGCCAGCAGCCGAGGAGGGCCCACAGATACGCAGTATTTT
TRBV10-3	-	-	TRBJ1-1	CAISESLPGNTEAFF	TGTGCCATCAGTGAGTCGTTGCCAGGGAACACTGAAGCTTTCTTT
TRBV30	-	-	TRBJ1-2	CAWSSEGAGYTF	TGTGCCTGGAGCTCTGAGGGTGCTGGCTACACCTTC
TRBV5-8	-	-	TRBJ1-2	CASSSPAGHYGYTF	TGTGCCAGCAGCTCGCCGGCAGGCCACTATGGCTACACCTTC
TRBV27	-	-	TRBJ2-2	CASSWPHTGELFF	TGTGCCAGCAGTTGGCCCCACACCGGGGAGCTGTTTTTT
TRBV7-9	TRBD1	-	TRBJ2-7	CASSPPTGQGRYEQYF	TGTGCCAGCAGCCCCCCCACCGGACAGGGGAGGTACGAGCAGTACTTC
TRBV6-2/TRBV6-3	TRBD1	-	TRBJ1-2	CASSSPRPGTGTYGYTF	TGTGCCAGCAGTTCCCCTCGTCCCGGGACAGGAACCTATGGCTACACCTTC
TRBV4-1	TRBD1	-	TRBJ2-1	CASSQDVQGWDEQFF	TGCGCCAGCAGCCAAGATGTACAGGGGTGGGATGAGCAGTTCTTC
TRBV24-1	-	-	TRBJ2-5	CATSDAGQNQETQYF	TGTGCCACCAGTGATGCAGGACAGAACCAAGAGACCCAGTACTTC
TRBV24-1	-	few	TRBJ2-3	CATSDITRRYF	TGTGCCACCAGTGATATTACGCGGCGGTATTTT
TRBV19	-	-	TRBJ1-6	CASSIVGVNSPLHF	TGTGCCAGTAGTATAGTAGGGGTTAATTCACCCCTCCACTTT
TRBV5-1	-	-	TRBJ1-1	CASSLKGDTEAFF	TGTGCCAGCAGCTTGAAGGGGGATACTGAAGCTTTCTTT
TRBV6-2/TRBV6-3	TRBD1	once	TRBJ1-5	CASSGQGVKQPQHF	TGTGCCAGCAGCGGACAGGGAGTCAAGCAGCCCCAGCATTTT
TRBV7-6	-	once	TRBJ2-2	CAVIPGDTGELFF	TGTGCCGTAATTCCCGGGGACACCGGGGAGCTGTTTTTT
TRBV18	TRBD1	-	TRBJ1-1	CASSPVWWTGLNTEAFF	TGTGCCAGCTCACCGGTATGGTGGACAGGATTGAACACTGAAGCTTTCTTT